A single sample gave rise to the 11 T cell receptor beta chains below, sequenced in a study of CXCR3-negative and CXCR3-positive naive CD8 T cells. General observations from the study: In CXCR3-positive naive cells, the TRB CDR3s were more hydrophobic than in CXCR3-negative naive cells.

With UMI labels, 5' RACE was used to prepare the TRB cDNA libraries. TCRdb reprocessed the 5' RACE reads, with one entry per CDR3 protein and no DNA. The repertoire shows 50,000 to 60,000 distinct CDR3 sequences; the top ten hold approximately 0.52%. No cognate antigen is known for these TCRs. The sequencing sample was made of naive CXCR3+ CD8+ T cells from blood. Subset of the sample: CD45RO-CCR7+CD27+CD95- naive CD8+ T cells expressing CXCR3 (TNR3+). These receptors all come from a human donor in good health. Some clones in this sample may be carry-over from other donors' samples.

This sequence joins TRBV5-1 and TRBJ2-7; TCRdb picks TRBD1, but there is no DNA to check that call. Per germline, CDR1 SGHRS and CDR2 YFSETQ. The CDR3 runs to 19 residues. The CDR3 loop is CASSWPGQGFNGPSDEQYF.

The J gene is TRBJ2-1, the V gene TRBV6-2 or TRBV6-3; absent DNA, TCRdb's TRBD2 call cannot be checked. CDR1 and CDR2 (germline): MNHEY, SVGEGT. This CDR3 is built from 15 residues. CDR3 protein: CASSLGASVVNEQFF.

V and J are TRBV9 and TRBJ2-2. Germline loops: CDR1 SGDLS, CDR2 YYNGEE. This CDR3 has 14 residues. The CDR3 sequence: CASSVPTGSGELFF.

V and J are TRBV27 and TRBJ2-1; TCRdb's D call of TRBD2 is untestable without DNA. CDR3 length: 14 amino acids. Germline values: CDR1 MNHEY, CDR2 SMNVEV (reference sequence). CDR3 residues: CASLSGGPYNEQFF.

This rearrangement joins TRBV4-2 to TRBJ2-1; TCRdb indicates TRBD1, and absent DNA this call remains unverified. The CDR3 consists of 16 residues. CDR1 and CDR2 from the germline V gene are LGHNA and YNFKEQ. This CDR3 reads CASSQDNQGGPSEQFF.

The chain joins TRBV7-2 to TRBJ2-3; TCRdb's D call of TRBD2 is untestable without DNA. The CDR3 loop spans 14 amino acids. Germline CDR1 is SGHTA and CDR2 is FQGNSA. This CDR3 is CASSLLEGPRAQYF.

This CDR3 reads CASSVTGASEAFF. The V and J genes are TRBV19 and TRBJ1-1; the D call from TCRdb, TRBD1, cannot be confirmed without DNA. The CDR3 is made up of 13 amino acids. The germline CDR1 and CDR2 sequences are LNHDA and SQIVND (reference sequence).

The chain recombines TRBV5-5 with TRBJ2-7; TCRdb gives TRBD2 as the D gene, but with no DNA this cannot be confirmed. Germline V gene lookup returns CDR1 SGHKS and CDR2 YYEKEE (reference sequence). The CDR3 totals 13 residues. The CDR3 sequence: CASGPNDNYEQYF.

The V gene is TRBV9, the J gene TRBJ1-4; no DNA is available, so the TRBD1 call from TCRdb remains unchecked. The germline gives CDR1 SGDLS, CDR2 YYNGEE. CDR3 length equals 14 residues. The CDR3 reads CASSDPGAAEKLFF.

The gene calls are TRBV5-6 and TRBJ2-1; TCRdb's D call of TRBD1 is untestable without DNA. The germline V gene has CDR1 SGHDT and CDR2 YYEEEE. The CDR3 runs 12 residues. CDR3 sequence: CASSPPYGEQFF. Based on the CDR3 plus reference TRBV5-6 and TRBJ2-1, the full variable domain is DAGVTQSPTHLIKTRGQQVTLRCSPKSGHDTVSWYQQALGQGPQFIFQYYEEEERQRGNFPDRFSGHQFPNYSSELNVNALLLGDSALYLCASSPPYGEQFFGPGTRLTVL.

The gene calls are TRBV28 and TRBJ2-1; absent DNA, TCRdb's TRBD2 call cannot be checked. CDR3 length: 16 residues. Germline lookup yields CDR1 MDHEN and CDR2 SYDVKM. The chain's CDR3 is CASSRRAGGSGNEQFF. Full variable domain (outside the CDR3, taken from reference TRBV28 and TRBJ2-1): DVKVTQSSRYLVKRTGEKVFLECVQDMDHENMFWYRQDPGLGLRLIYFSYDVKMKEKGDIPEGYSVSREKKERFSLILESASTNQTSMYLCASSRRAGGSGNEQFFGPGTRLTVL.